This TCR beta chain was sequenced in a study of identical twins. Study findings and constraints: Less excess twin sharing appeared in beta out-of-frame sequences. Cord blood beta clonotypes present at high abundance carried fewer insertions; no such pattern appeared in memory repertoires.

A template switching step contributed a universal primer site, while unique molecular identifiers were present in the cDNA. TCRdb used MiXCR to reprocess the 5' RACE reads, holding one entry per CDR3 protein. The table has some 690,000 distinct CDR3 sequences, less than 25% seen once; the top ten hold 4.3%. Notes on this clonotype: Antigen: not known.

Germline V gene data show CDR1 as LNHNV and CDR2 as YYDKDF (reference sequence). Trimming pared 2 bases from V and 0 bases from J, leaving 11 bases between. There are 16 residues in the CDR3. These same data were also listed under a study on T cells expressing NK-cell markers.

The sample taken for sequencing was PBMCs. This chain uses TRBV15 with TRBJ2-1; a weak D match, TRBD2 (5 bases). The receptor was isolated from a woman under 30 in good health. This CDR3 is CATSRYRRSSYNEQFF. CDR3 DNA: TGTGCCACCAGCAGATATCGGAGGAGCTCCTACAATGAGCAGTTCTTC.